This T cell receptor (beta chain) was identified during a study of blood T cell repertoires in COVID-19. Study-level information: The United States, Italy and Spain provided the acute and convalescent COVID-19 samples. PBMCs, B-cell-depleted T cells, or T cells were the source of the cDNA or gDNA that made up the material.

J was trimmed by 3 bases and V by 3 bases; bases with no gene match: 7. The CDR3 is 15 residues long. The V gene's germline CDR1 is LGHDT and CDR2 YNNKEL (reference sequence). The assay was immunoSEQ multiplex PCR, and TCRdb's table has in-frame clones only and misses some. This repertoire shows 400,000 to 550,000 clones, around 89% found once; its top ten account for 4% to 5.5%. The table lists this clone with a count of one. The gene calls are TRBV3-1 (or the pseudogene TRBV3-2) and TRBJ1-2; 7 bases are a match to TRBD1. Material for sequencing was peripheral blood. This clonotype was obtained from a woman in her thirties with acute or convalescent COVID-19. CDR3 in DNA: TGTGCCAGCAGCCAGGGCACAGGGGAAGACTATGGCTACACCTTC. Its translation is CASSQGTGEDYGYTF.